The rows below give T cell receptor beta chains drawn from one sample of a study of T cells in Graves' hyperthyroidism and ophthalmopathy. TCRdb used MiXCR to reprocess the multiplex PCR reads, holding one entry per CDR3 protein. Here the sample spans fewer than 650,000 distinct CDR3 sequences, 14% being singletons. The sample was blood. These receptors were collected from a woman in her forties with Graves' hyperthyroidism. CDR3s include the opening cysteine and the closing phenylalanine or tryptophan. The D gene is left open where the match is weak. Not every row has a clone size; where given, it reads once, few, many or a size class.

TGTGCCAGTAATACAGGGGGCGCGTGGGGCTACACCTTC | CASNTGGAWGYTF | 13 | few | TRBJ1-2 | TRBV19 | TRBD1
TGCGCCAGCAGCCAAGGCCTAGCGGGGCCGCGATACAATGAGCAGTTCTTC | CASSQGLAGPRYNEQFF | 17 | NA | TRBJ2-1 | TRBV4-1 | TRBD2
TGTGCCAGCAGTGATCGGGGAATGGGGGAGCAGTACTTC | CASSDRGMGEQYF | 13 | many | TRBJ2-7 | TRBV2 | NA
TGTGCCACCAAGAGGGGGGGACAAGGCGGGGACAGGCAGTTCTTC | CATKRGGQGGDRQFF | 15 | few | TRBJ2-1 | TRBV19 | NA
TGTGCCAGCAGTGATAGGGGCGGGGAGCTGTTTTTT | CASSDRGGELFF | 12 | NA | TRBJ2-2 | TRBV2 | NA
TGTGCCAGCAGCCGGTCTCCACCAAGGGGGCAAGAGACCCAGTACTTC | CASSRSPPRGQETQYF | 16 | many | TRBJ2-5 | TRBV3-1 | NA
TGTGCCAGCACCCCGACAGAGACTAATGAAAAACTGTTTTTT | CASTPTETNEKLFF | 14 | NA | TRBJ1-4 | TRBV12-3/TRBV12-4 | NA
TGTGCCAGCACTCCTGTAGGCTCGAACACCGGGGAGCTGTTTTTT | CASTPVGSNTGELFF | 15 | many | TRBJ2-2 | TRBV28 | NA
TGTGCCAGCAGCTACGGGACAGGTCGGGATGAGCAGTTCTTC | CASSYGTGRDEQFF | 14 | many | TRBJ2-1 | TRBV7-9 | TRBD1
TGTGCCAGTAGTATACAGGTGACAGGGGCTTACCGGGAGCTGTTTTTT | CASSIQVTGAYRELFF | 16 | NA | TRBJ2-2 | TRBV19 | TRBD1
TGTGCCAGCAGCCAAGATCGAAGCGGGAGGGCCAACACCGGGGAGCTGTTTTTT | CASSQDRSGRANTGELFF | 18 | NA | TRBJ2-2 | TRBV4-2 | TRBD2
TGTGCCAGCAGTTTGATGGGGCCTGCTTTCTTT | CASSLMGPAFF | 11 | few | TRBJ1-1 | TRBV6-5 | NA
TGTGCCAGCACGATGCGTCGGAACACAGATACGCAGTATTTT | CASTMRRNTDTQYF | 14 | NA | TRBJ2-3 | TRBV27 | NA
TGTGCCAGCAGGAAGCCGGGAGTCTCCTACGAGCAGTACTTC | CASRKPGVSYEQYF | 14 | NA | TRBJ2-7 | TRBV7-2 | NA
TGTGCCAGCAGTTACACCGAAGGGGCAGCTTTCTTT | CASSYTEGAAFF | 12 | many | TRBJ1-1 | TRBV6-5 | NA
TGTGCCAGCAGCCGAATCACAGGGGTAGAAGAGACCCAGTACTTC | CASSRITGVEETQYF | 15 | many | TRBJ2-5 | TRBV5-5 | TRBD1
TGCGCCAGCACTCCGGACAGGGGGAGCGAGCAGTACTTC | CASTPDRGSEQYF | 13 | NA | TRBJ2-7 | TRBV10-1 | TRBD1
TGCAGTGCTAGAGTTGGGCGGGCGGAAAACATTCAGTACTTC | CSARVGRAENIQYF | 14 | few | TRBJ2-4 | TRBV20-1 | NA
TGCAGTGCTAGAGGCAGGGAGGGATACTATGGCTACACCTTC | CSARGREGYYGYTF | 14 | NA | TRBJ1-2 | TRBV20-1 | NA
TGTGCCAGCAGTCGAATAGGGGGCACTGAAGCTTTCTTT | CASSRIGGTEAFF | 13 | NA | TRBJ1-1 | TRBV6-2/TRBV6-3 | NA
TGTGCCAGTAGTATAACGGGGGAGAGCTACACCTTC | CASSITGESYTF | 12 | NA | TRBJ1-2 | TRBV19 | NA
TGCGCCAGCAGCCAAGAAGGCGGACTGAACACAGATACGCAGTATTTT | CASSQEGGLNTDTQYF | 16 | NA | TRBJ2-3 | TRBV4-1 | NA
TGTGCCAGCAGCTTAAAAGAGACCTACGAGCAGTACTTC | CASSLKETYEQYF | 13 | NA | TRBJ2-7 | TRBV7-4 | NA
TGTGCCAGCAGTTCCCACAGGGCAAGGTGTGAAGCTTTCTTT | CASSSHRARCEAFF | 14 | NA | TRBJ1-1 | TRBV6-4 | NA
TGTGCCAGCAGTACGATAGCGGGAGGGCCCCCTGAGCGGTTCTTC | CASSTIAGGPPERFF | 15 | NA | TRBJ2-1 | TRBV28 | TRBD2
TGTGCCAGCAGTCCAGGGTTGGCCGAGCAGTACTTC | CASSPGLAEQYF | 12 | many | TRBJ2-7 | TRBV27 | NA
TGCGCCAGCAGTGAGTCGGCTAAAGCGGGGGAGCAGTACTTC | CASSESAKAGEQYF | 14 | NA | TRBJ2-7 | TRBV10-1 | TRBD2
TGTGCCAGCAGCTCACCGGACAGCTTGAACGAGCAGTACTTC | CASSSPDSLNEQYF | 14 | NA | TRBJ2-7 | TRBV11-2 | NA
TGTGCCAGCGGAGGCGTTCTAGCGGGGGTGGGCGATGAGCAGTTCTTC | CASGGVLAGVGDEQFF | 16 | NA | TRBJ2-1 | TRBV7-9 | TRBD2